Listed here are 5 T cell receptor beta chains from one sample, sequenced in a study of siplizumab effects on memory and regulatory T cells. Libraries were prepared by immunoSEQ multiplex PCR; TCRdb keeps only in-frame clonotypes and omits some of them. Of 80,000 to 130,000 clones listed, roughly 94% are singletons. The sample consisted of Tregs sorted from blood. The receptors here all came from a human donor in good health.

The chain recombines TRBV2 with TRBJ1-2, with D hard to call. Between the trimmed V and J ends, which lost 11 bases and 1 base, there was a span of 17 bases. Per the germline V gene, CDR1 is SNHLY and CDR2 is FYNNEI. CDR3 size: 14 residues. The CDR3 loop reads CARLEALYNYGYTF. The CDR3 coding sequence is TGTGCCCGCCTAGAGGCTCTTTATAACTATGGCTACACCTTC.

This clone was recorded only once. The CDR3 loop reads CAGRPSATYEQYF. CDR3 DNA sequence: TGTGCCGGACGTCCCAGCGCAACCTACGAGCAGTACTTC. This rearrangement joins TRBV6-5 to TRBJ2-7; no clear D. The CDR3 contains 13 residues. Trimming shortened V by 11 bases and J by 2 bases, and 16 bases separated the two germline ends. Germline values: CDR1 MNHEY, CDR2 SVGAGI.

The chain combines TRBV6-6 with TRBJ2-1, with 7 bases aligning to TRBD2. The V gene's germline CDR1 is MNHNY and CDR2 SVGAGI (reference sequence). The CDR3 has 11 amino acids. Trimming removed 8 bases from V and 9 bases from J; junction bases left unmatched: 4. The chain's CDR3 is CASGRAAEQFF. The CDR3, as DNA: TGTGCCAGCGGGAGGGCCGCTGAGCAGTTCTTC.

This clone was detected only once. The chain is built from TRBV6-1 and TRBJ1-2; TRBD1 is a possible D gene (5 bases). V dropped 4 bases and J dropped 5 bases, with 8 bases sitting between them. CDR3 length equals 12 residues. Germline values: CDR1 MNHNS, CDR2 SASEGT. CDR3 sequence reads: CASSVQDYGYTF. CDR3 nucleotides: TGTGCCAGCAGTGTACAGGATTATGGCTACACCTTC.

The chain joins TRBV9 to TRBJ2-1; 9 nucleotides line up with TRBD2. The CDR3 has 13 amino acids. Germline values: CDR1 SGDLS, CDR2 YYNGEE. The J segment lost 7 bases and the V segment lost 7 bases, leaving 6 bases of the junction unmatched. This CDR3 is CASGLAGLNEQFF. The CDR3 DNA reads TGTGCCAGCGGGCTAGCGGGATTGAATGAGCAGTTCTTC. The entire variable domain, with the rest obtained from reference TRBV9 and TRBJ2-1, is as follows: DSGVTQTPKHLITATGQRVTLRCSPRSGDLSVYWYQQSLDQGLQFLIQYYNGEERAKGNILERFSAQQFPDLHSELNLSSLELGDSALYFCASGLAGLNEQFFGPGTRLTVL.